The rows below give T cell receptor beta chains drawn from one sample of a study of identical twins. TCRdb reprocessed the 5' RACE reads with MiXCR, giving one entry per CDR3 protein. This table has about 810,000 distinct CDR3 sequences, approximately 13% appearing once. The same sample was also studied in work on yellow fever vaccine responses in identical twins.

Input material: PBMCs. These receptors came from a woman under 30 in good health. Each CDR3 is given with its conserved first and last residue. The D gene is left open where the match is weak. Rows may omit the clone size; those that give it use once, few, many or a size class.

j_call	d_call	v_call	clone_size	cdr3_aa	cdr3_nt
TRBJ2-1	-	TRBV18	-	CASSPLSQSYNEQFF	TGTGCCAGCTCACCACTGTCACAATCCTACAATGAGCAGTTCTTC
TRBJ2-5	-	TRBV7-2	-	CASSLGVGPRTQYF	TGTGCCAGCAGCTTAGGGGTAGGGCCGAGGACCCAGTACTTC
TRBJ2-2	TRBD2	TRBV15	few	CATSLAGLTGELFF	TGTGCCACCAGCCTAGCGGGCCTCACCGGGGAGCTGTTTTTT
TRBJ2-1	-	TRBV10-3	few	CAISENDNEQFF	TGTGCCATCAGTGAGAATGACAATGAGCAGTTCTTC
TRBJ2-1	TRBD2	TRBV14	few	CASSQILAGGHNEQFF	TGTGCCAGCAGCCAAATTCTAGCGGGAGGGCACAATGAGCAGTTCTTC
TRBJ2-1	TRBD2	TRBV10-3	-	CAISSGTIREQFF	TGTGCCATCAGCTCCGGGACTATACGCGAGCAGTTCTTC
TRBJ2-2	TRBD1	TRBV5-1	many	CASSLGTGQRTGELFF	TGCGCCAGCAGCTTGGGGACAGGCCAGAGGACCGGGGAGCTGTTTTTT
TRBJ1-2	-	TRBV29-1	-	CSVEVEREYRFGYTF	TGCAGCGTTGAAGTAGAGAGGGAATATCGGTTTGGCTACACCTTC
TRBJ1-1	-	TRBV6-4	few	CASRGRMNTEAFF	TGTGCCAGCAGGGGACGGATGAACACTGAAGCTTTCTTT
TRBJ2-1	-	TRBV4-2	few	CASSQDHGGSSYNEQFF	TGTGCCAGCAGCCAAGATCACGGGGGAAGCTCCTACAATGAGCAGTTCTTC
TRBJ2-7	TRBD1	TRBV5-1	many	CASSLRQGYEQYF	TGTGCCAGCAGTTTAAGACAGGGCTACGAGCAGTACTTC
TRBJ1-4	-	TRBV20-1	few	CSARDPGGVNEKLFF	TGCAGTGCTAGAGACCCGGGGGGGGTTAATGAAAAACTGTTTTTT
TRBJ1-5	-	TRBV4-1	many	CASSQATRGQPQHF	TGCGCCAGCAGCCAAGCCACGAGGGGTCAGCCCCAGCATTTT
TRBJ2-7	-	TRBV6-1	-	CASSEVTYEQYF	TGTGCCAGCAGTGAAGTGACATACGAGCAGTACTTC
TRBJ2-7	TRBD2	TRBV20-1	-	CSARKLAGGEQYF	TGCAGTGCTAGAAAGCTAGCGGGAGGCGAGCAGTACTTC
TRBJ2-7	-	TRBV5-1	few	CASSFWQGTSYEQYF	TGCGCCAGCAGCTTTTGGCAGGGCACCTCCTACGAGCAGTACTTC
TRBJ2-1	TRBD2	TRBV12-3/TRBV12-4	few	CASTPVGGAGEQFF	TGTGCCAGCACCCCTGTCGGGGGGGCAGGTGAGCAGTTCTTC
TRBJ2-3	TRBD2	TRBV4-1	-	CASSQWTSGTDTQYF	TGCGCCAGCAGCCAATGGACTAGCGGTACAGATACGCAGTATTTT
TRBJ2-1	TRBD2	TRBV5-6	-	CASRGWGGNEQFF	TGTGCCAGCAGGGGATGGGGGGGAAATGAGCAGTTCTTC
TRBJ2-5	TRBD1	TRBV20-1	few	CSAETGKIETQYF	TGCAGTGCTGAGACAGGGAAGATAGAGACCCAGTACTTC
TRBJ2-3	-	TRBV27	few	CASRALLADTQYF	TGTGCCAGCCGTGCCCTTCTGGCGGATACGCAGTATTTT
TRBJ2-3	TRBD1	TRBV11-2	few	CASSYDRVTDTQYF	TGTGCCAGCAGCTACGACAGGGTCACAGATACGCAGTATTTT
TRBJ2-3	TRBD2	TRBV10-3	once	CAISERLAGVTDTQYF	TGTGCCATCAGTGAAAGACTAGCGGGAGTGACAGATACGCAGTATTTT
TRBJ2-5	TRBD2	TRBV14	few	CASSQERLAGVEETQYF	TGTGCCAGCAGCCAAGAGCGACTAGCGGGAGTTGAGGAGACCCAGTACTTC
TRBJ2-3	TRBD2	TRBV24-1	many	CATSAPGRGSTDTQYF	TGTGCCACCAGTGCCCCGGGGCGGGGGTCGACAGATACGCAGTATTTT
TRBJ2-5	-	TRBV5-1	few	CASSPFQGKETQYF	TGCGCCAGCAGCCCCTTCCAAGGGAAAGAGACCCAGTACTTC
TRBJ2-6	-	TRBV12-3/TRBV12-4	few	CASSRRGTGANVLTF	TGTGCCAGCAGTAGAAGGGGGACTGGGGCCAACGTCCTGACTTTC
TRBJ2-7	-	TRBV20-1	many	CSAAGGGTSYEQYF	TGCAGTGCCGCAGGTGGCGGGACCTCCTACGAGCAGTACTTC
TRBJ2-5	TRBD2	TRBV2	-	CASTQGLAWRETQYF	TGTGCCAGCACTCAAGGACTAGCGTGGCGAGAGACCCAGTACTTC
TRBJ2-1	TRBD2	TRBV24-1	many	CATSDAGLAGGPGEQFF	TGTGCCACCAGTGATGCCGGACTAGCGGGAGGGCCAGGGGAGCAGTTCTTC
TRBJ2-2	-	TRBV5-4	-	CASSLSITGELFF	TGTGCCAGCAGCTTGTCTATTACCGGGGAGCTGTTTTTT
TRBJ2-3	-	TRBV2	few	CASSRQGSPTDTQYF	TGTGCCAGCAGTCGCCAGGGCAGTCCCACAGATACGCAGTATTTT
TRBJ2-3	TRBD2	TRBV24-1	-	CATSDQNGGRVTDTQYF	TGTGCCACCAGCGATCAGAATGGCGGGAGGGTTACAGATACGCAGTATTTT
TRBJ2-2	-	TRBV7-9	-	CASSLGSDRPTGELFF	TGTGCCAGCAGCTTAGGATCCGACAGACCCACCGGGGAGCTGTTTTTT
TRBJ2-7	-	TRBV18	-	CASSPGAGLGEQYF	TGTGCCAGCTCACCAGGGGCAGGACTGGGGGAGCAGTACTTC
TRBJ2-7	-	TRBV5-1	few	CASSFVLYASEQYF	TGCGCCAGCAGCTTTGTTTTGTACGCAAGTGAGCAGTACTTC
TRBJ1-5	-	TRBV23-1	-	CASSHTDYSNQPQHF	TGCGCCAGCAGTCATACAGATTATAGCAATCAGCCCCAGCATTTT
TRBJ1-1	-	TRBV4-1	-	CASSHGPAMNTEAFF	TGCGCCAGCAGCCACGGACCGGCAATGAACACTGAAGCTTTCTTT
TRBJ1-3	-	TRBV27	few	CASSLRVVTAGNTIYF	TGTGCCAGCAGTTTACGGGTCGTGACAGCCGGAAACACCATATATTTT
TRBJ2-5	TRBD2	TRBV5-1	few	CASSLVSSGRAPKETQYF	TGCGCCAGCAGCTTGGTCTCTAGCGGGAGGGCCCCCAAAGAGACCCAGTACTTC
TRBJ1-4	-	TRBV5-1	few	CASSSWGATNEKLFF	TGCGCCAGCAGCTCCTGGGGAGCAACTAATGAAAAACTGTTTTTT
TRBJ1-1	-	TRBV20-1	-	CSARERGQNTEAFF	TGCAGTGCTAGAGAGCGAGGGCAGAACACTGAAGCTTTCTTT
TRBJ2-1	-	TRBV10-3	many	CAIWGVLAARQFF	TGTGCCATCTGGGGTGTGCTGGCGGCCCGTCAGTTCTTC
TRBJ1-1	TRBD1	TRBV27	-	CASSPWDSLGTEAFF	TGTGCCAGCAGCCCCTGGGACAGCCTCGGGACTGAAGCTTTCTTT
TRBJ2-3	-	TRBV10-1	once	CASSDRVDTQYF	TGCGCCAGCAGTGACAGGGTAGATACGCAGTATTTT
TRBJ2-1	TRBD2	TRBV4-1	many	CASSHGVFPAGEVDEQFF	TGCGCCAGCAGCCATGGGGTCTTCCCAGCGGGAGAAGTCGATGAGCAGTTCTTC
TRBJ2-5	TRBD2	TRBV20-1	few	CSAQKGSGGRQETQYF	TGCAGTGCCCAGAAAGGAAGCGGGGGGCGTCAAGAGACCCAGTACTTC
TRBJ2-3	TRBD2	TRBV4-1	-	CASSQEATSGHLTDTQCF	TGCGCCAGCAGCCAAGAGGCGACTAGCGGGCACCTCACAGATACGCAGTGTTTT
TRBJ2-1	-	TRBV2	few	CASIPGNPYNEQFF	TGTGCCAGCATACCCGGGAATCCCTACAATGAGCAGTTCTTC
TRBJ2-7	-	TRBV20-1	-	CSASRGKNYEQYF	TGCAGTGCTAGTCGTGGGAAGAACTACGAGCAGTACTTC
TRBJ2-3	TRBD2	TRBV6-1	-	CASRREGAYTQYF	TGTGCCAGCAGGCGGGAGGGAGCTTATACGCAGTATTTT
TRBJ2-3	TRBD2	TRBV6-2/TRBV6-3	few	CASRTGTSGTSTDTQYF	TGTGCCAGCAGGACCGGGACTAGCGGCACTAGCACAGATACGCAGTATTTT
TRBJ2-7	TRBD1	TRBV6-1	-	CASTRLPDRAYEQYF	TGTGCCAGCACCCGCCTCCCCGACAGGGCCTACGAGCAGTACTTC
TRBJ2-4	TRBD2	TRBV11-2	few	CASSQLAGGRGIQYF	TGTGCCAGCAGCCAGCTAGCGGGGGGGCGGGGCATTCAGTACTTC
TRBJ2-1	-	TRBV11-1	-	CASRLGDPYNEQFF	TGTGCCAGCAGGCTGGGGGACCCCTACAATGAGCAGTTCTTC
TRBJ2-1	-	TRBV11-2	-	CASSFLSDSYNEQFF	TGTGCCAGCAGCTTTCTTAGCGATTCCTACAATGAGCAGTTCTTC
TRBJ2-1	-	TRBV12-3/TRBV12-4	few	CASSIRFGNEQFF	TGTGCCAGCAGCATTCGCTTTGGCAATGAGCAGTTCTTC